Listed here are 7 T cell receptor beta chains from one sample, sequenced in a study of T cells in Graves' hyperthyroidism and ophthalmopathy. Amplified TCR beta CDR3 regions derived from RNA transcripts. The TCR CDR3 was amplified in a first-round RT-PCR using the HTBI primer set. MiXCR, run by TCRdb on the multiplex PCR reads, gives a single entry per CDR3 protein. The data show about 110,000 distinct CDR3 sequences, approximately 15% seen once. Sequencing was carried out using blood. The source is a woman aged 45-65 years with Graves' hyperthyroidism.

In this sample, this clonotype turned up a few times. The CDR3 loop is CASSSRRGRATTGELFF. The DNA of the CDR3 is TGTGCCAGCAGTTCCCGGAGGGGGAGGGCGACCACCGGGGAGCTGTTTTTT. The chain carries TRBV6-5 and TRBJ2-2; D is possibly TRBD2 (7 bases). Germline-derived CDR1 and CDR2 are MNHEY and SVGAGI. Trimming pared 4 bases from V and 4 bases from J, leaving 19 bases between. This CDR3 is 17 amino acids long.

This clonotype occurred many times. The J gene is TRBJ1-6, the V gene TRBV5-1; 7 bases agree with TRBD1. J was trimmed by 6 bases and V by 5 bases; bases with no gene match: 5. This CDR3 comprises 14 residues. CDR1 and CDR2 from the germline V gene are SGHRS and YFSETQ. This CDR3 is CASRPGQSNSPLHF. The CDR3 DNA follows: TGCGCCAGCAGACCGGGACAGTCTAATTCACCCCTCCACTTT.

This clonotype was observed many times. The CDR3 loop is CASKGLAFSYEQYF. The CDR3 coding sequence is TGTGCCAGCAAGGGACTGGCTTTCTCCTACGAGCAGTACTTC. V usage is TRBV6-2 or TRBV6-3 and J usage is TRBJ2-7; D might be TRBD2 (6 bases). From germline, CDR1 is MNHEY and CDR2 SVGEGT. CDR3 length: 14 residues. The V and J ends lost 7 bases and 0 bases respectively, with 13 bases between them.

This chain links TRBV5-1 with TRBJ2-5; D tentatively reads TRBD1 or TRBD2 (6 bases each). The CDR3 loop spans 16 amino acids. The V gene's germline CDR1 is SGHRS and CDR2 YFSETQ. V was shortened by 4 bases and J by 5 bases, with 21 bases between the two germline ends. The CDR3 here is CASSRTGADLGETQYF. The CDR3 nucleotides read TGCGCCAGCAGCCGGACGGGGGCAGACCTAGGGGAGACCCAGTACTTC.

In this sample, this clonotype turned up many times. V gene TRBV7-9 combines with J gene TRBJ2-3; possible D gene TRBD2, 6 bases. Per germline, CDR1 SEHNR and CDR2 FQNEAQ (reference sequence). The V and J ends lost 10 bases and 2 bases respectively, with 16 bases between them. The CDR3 has 14 residues. The CDR3 here is CATGISSATDTQYF. As DNA, the CDR3 is TGTGCCACTGGAATCTCTAGCGCCACAGATACGCAGTATTTT.

This clonotype was seen repeatedly, ten times or more. The CDR3 spells CASSLYEVMNTEAFF. CDR3 DNA: TGTGCCAGCAGCTTATACGAGGTCATGAACACTGAAGCTTTCTTT. The V and J genes are TRBV11-2 and TRBJ1-1; D remains ambiguous. Germline CDR1 is SGHAT and CDR2 is FQNNGV. V was cut by 2 bases and J by 0 bases, with 10 bases left in between. This CDR3 has 15 residues.

Many counts were recorded for this clonotype. The V call is TRBV7-9, the J call TRBJ2-1; 8 bases are a match to TRBD2. The germline V gene has CDR1 SEHNR and CDR2 FQNEAQ (reference sequence). V lost 0 bases, J lost 7 bases, and 5 bases stayed unmatched. The CDR3 totals 15 residues. Written as DNA, the CDR3 is TGTGCCAGCAGCTTAGCGGGCGGGACTAGTAATGAGCAGTTCTTC. Protein: CASSLAGGTSNEQFF.